These 16 T cell receptor beta chains were all obtained from the same sample, sequenced in a study of blood T cells in healthy people across ages. A second PCR, run for about 7 to 12 cycles, used a sample-barcoded 5' primer plus a J-beta primer mix. TCRdb redid the calling of the 5' RACE reads with MiXCR, one entry per CDR3 protein. The sample has some 1.6 million distinct CDR3 sequences; almost 35% are singletons. Source material: blood. These receptors originate from a woman in her twenties or thirties in good health.

This clonotype was found once. The V gene is TRBV5-6, the J gene TRBJ2-7, with D perhaps matching TRBD2 (5 bases). The end of the DNA is better explained by TRBJ2-1, so the J call may be wrong. The CDR3 totals 13 residues. Germline CDR1 and CDR2: SGHDT and YYEEEE. CDR3 residues: CASSLSEAGEQFF. In DNA, the CDR3 is TGTGCCAGCAGCTTGTCGGAGGCCGGTGAGCAGTTCTTC.

V usage is TRBV7-9 and J usage is TRBJ2-5; TRBD1 matches at 9 bases. Germline CDR1 and CDR2: SEHNR and FQNEAQ (reference sequence). This CDR3 contains 18 residues. Trimming cost V 5 bases and J 2 bases; bases outside gene matches: 15. The CDR3 DNA is TGTGCCAGCAGCCCCCGACCTCCACAGGGGGCAAGGCAAGAGACCCAGTACTTC. It specifies CASSPRPPQGARQETQYF.

In its sample, this clonotype was seen a few times. This sequence joins TRBV6-1 and TRBJ2-3; D might be TRBD2 (7 bases). In germline, CDR1 is MNHNS, CDR2 SASEGT. The CDR3 has 16 amino acids. The V end was cut by 4 bases, the J end by 0 bases, with 14 bases between. The CDR3 here is CASSAGGGGSTDTQYF. CDR3 nucleotides: TGTGCCAGCAGTGCTGGGGGGGGGGGCAGCACAGATACGCAGTATTTT.

The V gene is TRBV3-1, the J gene TRBJ2-5; D is undetermined. The V end lost 1 base, the J end lost 4 bases, and 16 bases lay between the germline ends. The germline V gene has CDR1 LGHDT and CDR2 YNNKEL (reference sequence). This CDR3 has 16 residues. The CDR3 DNA reads as TGTGCCAGCAGCCAAGGTCTGTCCGCGGCGCGAGAGACCCAGTACTTC. Translating gives CASSQGLSAARETQYF.

This clonotype turned up a few times. The rearrangement uses TRBV4-1 and TRBJ1-4; tentative D call: TRBD1 (5 bases). CDR1 MGHRA and CDR2 YSYEKL come from the germline V gene. Trimming shortened V by 5 bases and J by 6 bases, and 19 bases separated the two germline ends. This CDR3 comprises 16 residues. The CDR3 loop is CASSSGHGGVDEKLFF. CDR3 coding DNA: TGCGCCAGCAGCTCCGGGCACGGGGGGGTGGATGAAAAACTGTTTTTT.

This clonotype has at least ten counts. V and J are TRBV29-1 and TRBJ2-1; D gene uncertain. CDR1 is SQVTM, CDR2 ANQGSEA, per germline. CDR3 length: 14 residues. With 1 base removed from V and 6 bases from J, the gap between germline ends came to 13 bases. The CDR3 spells CSVEAGRPGNEQFF. The CDR3 nucleotides are TGCAGCGTTGAAGCCGGTCGGCCGGGCAATGAGCAGTTCTTC.

The CDR3 is CASSPGLGKYEQYF. CDR3 bases: TGTGCCAGCAGCCCAGGACTAGGGAAATACGAGCAGTACTTC. The V call is TRBV7-3, the J call TRBJ2-4; 7 bases are a match to TRBD2. The closer fit of TRBJ2-7 to the DNA end suggests the J call may be wrong. The CDR3 runs 14 residues. The germline V gene has CDR1 SGHTA and CDR2 FQGTGA.

This clonotype has just a few counts. CDR3 loop: CATRSPESHSYNEQFF. The CDR3 DNA sequence: TGTGCCACCAGAAGTCCCGAAAGCCACTCCTACAATGAGCAGTTCTTC. The chain recombines TRBV15 with TRBJ2-1; unclear D gene. Trimming pared 6 bases from V and 0 bases from J, leaving 15 bases between. The CDR3 spans 16 residues. Germline V gene sequence: CDR1 LNHNV, CDR2 YYDKDF (reference sequence).

This clonotype was counted between two and nine times. The rearrangement uses TRBV9 and TRBJ1-2; 8 bases agree with TRBD1. CDR1 and CDR2 (germline): SGDLS, YYNGEE. J lost 1 base, V lost 3 bases, and 14 bases had no gene match. This CDR3 is 18 amino acids long. CDR3 nucleotide sequence: TGTGCCAGCAGCGCCTCCGGGGCAGGGGGCTCATTTAACTATGGCTACACCTTC. Amino acid sequence: CASSASGAGGSFNYGYTF.

V usage is TRBV6-6 and J usage is TRBJ2-7, with TRBD1 identical over 9 bases. This CDR3 spans 14 amino acids. J was trimmed by 4 bases and V by 8 bases; bases with no gene match: 9. Looked up from germline, CDR1 is MNHNY and CDR2 is SVGAGI (reference sequence). CDR3 DNA sequence: TGTGCCAGCCTGAGGGGACAGGGTCTGTACGAGCAGTACTTC. It yields the protein CASLRGQGLYEQYF.

The chain combines TRBV7-6 with TRBJ1-4, with D unresolved. The CDR3 totals 15 residues. Trimming left V 1 base short and J 0 bases short, with 6 bases between. CDR1 is SGHVS and CDR2 is FNYEAQ in the germline V gene. Here the CDR3 DNA reads TGTGCCAGCAGCTTAGAGCCGGCAACTAATGAAAAACTGTTTTTT. The encoded protein is CASSLEPATNEKLFF.

V gene TRBV30 combines with J gene TRBJ1-6, with D possibly TRBD1 on 6 matching bases. CDR1 GTSNPN and CDR2 SVGIG come from the germline V gene (reference sequence). With 3 bases removed from V and 6 bases from J, the gap between germline ends came to 18 bases. The CDR3 loop spans 16 amino acids. CDR3 in DNA: TGTGCCTGGAGCTTATCCTCGACAGGCTCTAATTCACCCCTCCACTTT. The encoded protein is CAWSLSSTGSNSPLHF. Based on the CDR3 plus reference TRBV30 and TRBJ1-6, the full variable domain is SQTIHQWPATLVQPVGSPLSLECTVEGTSNPNLYWYRQAAGRGLQLLFYSVGIGQISSEVPQNLSASRPQDRQFILSSKKLLLSDSGFYLCAWSLSSTGSNSPLHFGNGTRLTVT.

This clonotype has a handful of counts. The genes are TRBV20-1 and TRBJ2-5, with a possible D match to TRBD2 (6 bases). From germline, CDR1 is DFQATT and CDR2 SNEGSKA (reference sequence). The CDR3 is 15 residues long. Trimming removed 3 bases at V and 1 base at J, with 15 bases between. CDR3 sequence reads: CSASGPFGGQETQYF. CDR3 DNA sequence: TGCAGTGCTAGTGGGCCCTTCGGGGGCCAAGAGACCCAGTACTTC.

The CDR3 coding sequence is TGTGCCAGCAGCCCGGACCTCCCCCCCTACGAGCAGTACTTC. This gives the protein CASSPDLPPYEQYF. The chain links TRBV16 to TRBJ2-7; D ambiguous. Germline CDR1 KGHSY, CDR2 FQNENV. The CDR3 totals 14 residues. Trimming removed 4 bases at V and 2 bases at J, with 12 bases between.

This chain connects TRBV3-1 to TRBJ1-3, with D unresolved. Deletions cut 0 bases from V and 2 bases from J, with 8 bases between. The CDR3 loop spans 15 amino acids. Germline lookup yields CDR1 LGHDT and CDR2 YNNKEL (reference sequence). DNA for the CDR3: TGTGCCAGCAGCCAAGATATGGGGACTGGAAACACCATATATTTT. This encodes CASSQDMGTGNTIYF.

The gene calls are TRBV6-1 and TRBJ1-2; TRBD1 is a possible D gene (5 bases). CDR3 length: 12 amino acids. The V end was cut by 6 bases, the J end by 10 bases, with 15 bases between. Germline lookup yields CDR1 MNHNS and CDR2 SASEGT. In nucleotides, the CDR3 is TGTGCCAGCAGGTTGGACGGGGGAATCTACACCTTC. Its protein is CASRLDGGIYTF.